This T cell receptor (beta chain) is drawn from a study of blood T cells in healthy people across ages. For the second PCR, which ran for about 7 to 11 cycles, a sample-barcoded 5' primer and a J-beta primer mix were used. TCRdb recomputed calls from the 5' RACE reads with MiXCR, one row per CDR3 protein. The profile shows some 1,000,000 distinct CDR3 sequences, approximately 25% of them singletons. This CDR3 has 16 residues. The V gene's germline CDR1 is SGHTA and CDR2 FQGNSA. The V end was cut by 0 bases, the J end by 7 bases, with 15 bases between. These data were likewise used in another study, on T cells of mothers and their children. From that paper: Healthy Caucasian mothers, three in number, and their six children were the donors. Comparable shaping of TCR recombination output by thymic selection was observed in related and unrelated pairs.

The gene calls are TRBV7-2 and TRBJ1-4; D unresolved. The sequence derives from a girl aged 2-10 years in good health. Material for sequencing was blood. Written as DNA, the CDR3 is TGTGCCAGCAGCTTAGCGCCCAGACGGGTGGGTGAAAAACTGTTTTTT. This translates into CASSLAPRRVGEKLFF.